This TCR beta chain comes out of a study of blood T cell repertoires in COVID-19. CDR3 size: 13 residues. Trimming at V came to 6 bases and at J to 8 bases, leaving 5 bases not matched to a gene. Germline V gives CDR1 SNHLY, CDR2 FYNNEI. Clones were sequenced by immunoSEQ multiplex PCR, and TCRdb holds only the in-frame ones, with some missing. The repertoire has about 170,000 clones, around 85% of them found once; the top ten carry 1% to 1.5%. Sequencing used peripheral blood. The chain couples TRBV2 to TRBJ2-1; TRBD1 aligns across 9 bases. The TCR sequence derives from a man aged 55-75 years who had recovered from COVID-19. The CDR3 bases are TGTGCCAGCAGGGGACAGGGTATCGATGAGCAGTTCTTC. As protein: CASRGQGIDEQFF.